Sequencing of this TCR beta chain was carried out in a study of T-cell memory formation after mild COVID-19. Study context: TCR clusters largely stayed donor specific. Points from the study as a whole: CD8+ contracting clones occupied EMRA, while CD4+ ones occupied mainly CM and EM.

TCRdb analysed the 5' RACE reads with MiXCR anew, one entry per CDR3 protein. This table holds approximately 82,000 distinct CDR3 sequences, over 10% found once. On this clonotype itself: Its antigen is as yet unknown.

This clonotype originated in a man aged 18 to 29 who had mild COVID-19 (a few samples of this study predate the infection). Cell type and time point are not known. Material: PBMCs or a T cell subset sorted from them (not recorded which).

The CDR3 loop reads CASRGGTTYTGELFF. The CDR3 DNA sequence: TGTGCCAGCAGAGGCGGAACAACGTACACCGGGGAGCTGTTTTTT. The V call is TRBV7-9, the J call TRBJ2-2; unclear D gene. This CDR3 comprises 15 residues. Looked up from germline, CDR1 is SEHNR and CDR2 is FQNEAQ (reference sequence). V was pared by 6 bases and J by 3 bases, with 14 bases between. Full variable domain (missing parts from reference TRBV7-9 and TRBJ2-2): DTGVSQNPRHKITKRGQNVTFRCDPISEHNRLYWYRQTLGQGPEFLTYFQNEAQLEKSRLLSDRFSAERPKGSFSTLEIQRTEQGDSAMYLCASRGGTTYTGELFFGEGSRLTVL.